This T cell receptor (beta chain) appears in the sequencing data of a study of blood T cell repertoires in COVID-19. Whole-study context: In each case, the material was cDNA or gDNA derived from T cells, B-cell-depleted T cells, or PBMCs.

Original processing methods: Reference gene primers were amplified, and this amplification served to estimate nucleated cell counts. Clones were sequenced by immunoSEQ multiplex PCR, and TCRdb holds only the in-frame ones, with some missing. The V and J calls and clone size are taken from that table; D and trimming were inferred from the DNA. The data contain some 100,000 clones, 90% of them seen just once; the ten biggest clones take up around 1.1%. Germline V gene lookup returns CDR1 SGHVS and CDR2 FNYEAQ. The CDR3 is 16 amino acids. V was shortened by 2 bases and J by 3 bases, with 11 bases between the two germline ends.

This chain joins TRBV7-6 and TRBJ2-6; the D gene is possibly TRBD2 (5 bases). The receptor was isolated from a human donor in a cohort sampled during active COVID-19. Sequenced input: peripheral blood. The CDR3 spells CASSLQPGFGANVLTF. The CDR3 DNA is TGTGCCAGCAGCTTACAACCGGGGTTTGGGGCCAACGTCCTGACTTTC.